Below, one T cell receptor beta chain is given with its context. Its antigen is currently unknown. This CDR3 is 16 amino acids long. After constant-region reverse-primer amplification, full-length variable regions underwent semi-nested PCR with Nested Universal Primer A. A single record per CDR3 protein comes from TCRdb applying MiXCR to the 5' RACE reads. The sample contains about 59,000 distinct CDR3 sequences, 20% to 25% of which appear only once. Study-wide results and limits: Whole repertoires were not studied in the larger cohort, only one V-J beta rearrangement. The TCR gene usage of tumor memory CD4+ T cells clustered together with blood and lymph node memory CD4+ cells and with lymph node naive CD4+ cells. Tumor Treg TCRs overlapped most with tumor naive CD4+ cells.

The sorted Tregs were CD4+CD25+CD127-/low cells. The source is a female donor with breast cancer. The sequencing input was tumor-infiltrating Tregs sorted from the breast tumor. The genes are TRBV21-1 and TRBJ2-1; TRBD1, the table's D call, was not compared with the DNA. TRBV21-1 is designated a pseudogene. The CDR3 loop reads CASSKAIRDMERGQFF. The CDR3 nucleotides read TGTGCCAGCAGCAAAGCGATCCGGGACATGGAACGAGGGCAGTTCTTC.